Listed below are T cell receptor beta chains from one sample, sequenced in a study of T cell responses to AZD1222 COVID-19 vaccine. Produced via immunoSEQ multiplex PCR; TCRdb's table is partial and in-frame only. This repertoire shows around 120,000 clones, 80% to 90% found once; its top ten account for roughly 10%. The source material was peripheral blood, sampled on day 0 of MenACWY control vaccination. These receptors were collected from an adult in good health. Each CDR3 is given with its conserved first and last residue. D genes are given only for firm matches. Clone size, where shown, is once, few, many, or a class for clones that have expanded.

clone size: NA
CDR3 length: 14
D gene: NA
V gene: TRBV24-1
J gene: TRBJ2-1
CDR3 protein: CASWRAVTYNEQFF
CDR3 DNA: TGTGCCAGTTGGAGGGCCGTGACCTACAATGAGCAGTTCTTC

clone size: NA
CDR3 length: 14
D gene: NA
V gene: TRBV5-5
J gene: TRBJ2-5
CDR3 protein: CASSLTRLEETQYF
CDR3 DNA: TGTGCCAGCAGCTTAACCCGCCTAGAAGAGACCCAGTACTTC

clone size: NA
CDR3 length: 15
D gene: NA
V gene: TRBV11-3
J gene: TRBJ1-1
CDR3 protein: CASSLTFWGNTEAFF
CDR3 DNA: TGTGCCAGCAGCTTAACGTTTTGGGGGAACACTGAAGCTTTCTTT

clone size: NA
CDR3 length: 14
D gene: NA
V gene: TRBV11-1
J gene: TRBJ1-6
CDR3 protein: CASSLAGRSSPLHF
CDR3 DNA: TGTGCCAGCAGCTTGGCGGGAAGGTCTTCACCCCTCCACTTT

clone size: NA
CDR3 length: 16
D gene: TRBD1
V gene: TRBV7-3
J gene: TRBJ2-2
CDR3 protein: CASSLMGQGNAGELFF
CDR3 DNA: TGTGCCAGCAGCCTAATGGGACAGGGAAATGCCGGGGAGCTGTTTTTT

clone size: NA
CDR3 length: 14
D gene: TRBD1
V gene: TRBV6-2/TRBV6-3
J gene: TRBJ1-5
CDR3 protein: CASSHGQENQPQHF
CDR3 DNA: TGTGCCAGCAGCCACGGACAGGAGAATCAGCCCCAGCATTTT

clone size: NA
CDR3 length: 16
D gene: TRBD1
V gene: TRBV19
J gene: TRBJ2-7
CDR3 protein: CASSRTSGQGVYEQYF
CDR3 DNA: TGTGCCAGTAGTCGAACATCGGGACAGGGTGTCTACGAGCAGTACTTC

clone size: once
CDR3 length: 13
D gene: NA
V gene: TRBV29-1
J gene: TRBJ2-7
CDR3 protein: CSKTRPRPHEQYF
CDR3 DNA: TGCAGCAAAACCAGGCCCCGCCCTCACGAGCAGTACTTC

clone size: NA
CDR3 length: 15
D gene: TRBD1
V gene: TRBV6-5
J gene: TRBJ2-1
CDR3 protein: CASSFSGTGPNEQFF
CDR3 DNA: TGTGCCAGCAGTTTCTCCGGGACAGGACCTAATGAGCAGTTCTTC

clone size: NA
CDR3 length: 15
D gene: NA
V gene: TRBV6-5
J gene: TRBJ1-2
CDR3 protein: CASSYSNGRLYGYTF
CDR3 DNA: TGTGCCAGCAGTTACTCGAATGGGCGGCTCTATGGCTACACCTTC

clone size: NA
CDR3 length: 15
D gene: TRBD1
V gene: TRBV7-9
J gene: TRBJ1-5
CDR3 protein: CASSLAGQGREPQHF
CDR3 DNA: TGTGCCAGCAGCTTAGCCGGACAGGGGAGAGAGCCCCAGCATTTT

clone size: NA
CDR3 length: 13
D gene: NA
V gene: TRBV9
J gene: TRBJ1-1
CDR3 protein: CASSPQLGTEAFF
CDR3 DNA: TGTGCCAGCAGTCCACAACTGGGAACTGAAGCTTTCTTT

clone size: NA
CDR3 length: 14
D gene: NA
V gene: TRBV18
J gene: TRBJ1-5
CDR3 protein: CASSDSGMGQPQHF
CDR3 DNA: TGTGCCAGCTCGGACTCAGGGATGGGTCAGCCCCAGCATTTT

clone size: NA
CDR3 length: 11
D gene: TRBD2
V gene: TRBV6-1
J gene: TRBJ2-4
CDR3 protein: CASSDGLAEYF
CDR3 DNA: TGTGCCAGCAGTGACGGACTAGCGGAGTACTTC

clone size: few
CDR3 length: 14
D gene: TRBD1
V gene: TRBV5-4
J gene: TRBJ1-4
CDR3 protein: CASSLQGASEKLFF
CDR3 DNA: TGTGCCAGCAGCTTGCAGGGGGCCAGTGAAAAACTGTTTTTT